This T cell receptor (beta chain) emerged from a study of T-cell reconstitution after alpha-beta-depleted transplantation in children. Study-level points and caveats: Reportedly, alpha-beta T cells present about two months post-transplant originated from several hundred expanded clones of graft origin. Surviving recipient T cells and intrathymic progenitors accounted for some patients' high TCRbeta diversity at day 60. Newly produced T cells mostly provided counts and TCRbeta diversity after one year, as hyperexpanded clones declined.

With regard to this clonotype: Antigen unknown.

The CDR3 spans 14 residues. The ends were cut back, 5 bases at V and 7 bases at J, with 14 bases in the middle. Unique molecular identifiers were incorporated during preparation of the TCRbeta library. From the PCR reads, TCRdb called clonotypes with MiXCR, one entry per CDR3 protein. The sample has approximately 300,000 distinct CDR3 sequences; less than 9.5% are singletons. The specimen comprised peripheral blood, sampled 360 days after TCRalphabeta/CD19-depleted stem cell transplant. This clonotype originated in a female patient between 2 and 10 years old who had a stem cell transplant for Fanconi anemia, so the T cells may come from the graft donor. This chain connects TRBV12-3 or TRBV12-4 to TRBJ1-4; D is uncertain. The DNA of the CDR3 is TGTGCCAGCAGTAAGCCGATTAAGGGTGAAAAACTGTTTTTT. As protein: CASSKPIKGEKLFF.